This T cell receptor (beta chain) was identified in a study of cytomegalovirus exposure and HLA in healthy donors. General study findings and limits: Most CMV-associated TCR beta chains appeared HLA-restricted in a later analysis. A few chains linked to CMV were shown in vitro to be specific for CMV antigens. Sequencing likely generated an artifact that appeared as a cluster of highly shared sequence variants.

Healthy individuals who donated bone marrow served as the donors. V was trimmed by 1 base and J by 2 bases, leaving 17 bases between them. This CDR3 has 17 residues. The germline gives CDR1 SGHRS, CDR2 YFSETQ. Both 60 Vbeta primers and 13 Jbeta primers went into the PCR. Data came from immunoSEQ multiplex PCR; TCRdb stores just in-frame clones and leaves some out. Of roughly 200,000 clones listed, 79% are singletons. A note on this clone: Its matching antigen is unknown.

V is TRBV5-1 and J is TRBJ2-3; TRBD1 is a possible D gene (5 bases). This TCR was sampled from a girl between 5 and 17 years old in good health and CMV-seropositive. Sequenced material: PBMCs. As DNA, the CDR3 is TGCGCCAGCAGCTTGTTTTCAGGGTCTGCGAACACAGATACGCAGTATTTT. Protein product: CASSLFSGSANTDTQYF. The full variable domain, its missing parts supplied by reference TRBV5-1 and TRBJ2-3, is KAGVTQTPRYLIKTRGQQVTLSCSPISGHRSVSWYQQTPGQGLQFLFEYFSETQRNKGNFPGRFSGRQFSNSRSEMNVSTLELGDSALYLCASSLFSGSANTDTQYFGPGTRLTVL.